A single sample is the source of the 17 T cell receptor beta chains below, sequenced in a study of CD4 T cells in relation to SARS-CoV-2 and coronaviruses (dated by TCRdb to the early 2020s). These receptors are not linked to any known antigen. CD4+ T cells from unexposed donors were collected before the COVID-19 pandemic (2011-2018). Following 10 days of culture, the EasySep CD4+ T cell isolation kit was used to isolate CD4+ T cells. The method behind the library was the immunoSEQ multiplex PCR assay. The immuneACCESS repertoire file appears here via TCRdb, limited to in-frame rearrangements. These files lack a portion of the clones; in checked studies, under half of the deficit traces to unresolved V genes, and the cause of the others is not known. The sample profile shows roughly 10,000 clones; about 81% of them were found once. The ten most abundant clones make up about 18% of the sample. Sequenced: CD4+ T cells from PBMCs, cultured in vitro. The origin of the receptors is a human donor in good health.

V usage is TRBV27 and J usage is TRBJ1-4; TRBD1 might be the D (6 bases). This CDR3 contains 15 residues. V lost 0 bases to trimming and J lost 3 bases, with 8 bases between them. CDR1 is MNHEY, CDR2 SMNVEV, per germline (reference sequence). The CDR3 is CASSLSRGANEKLFF. DNA for the CDR3: TGTGCCAGCAGTTTATCGAGGGGGGCTAATGAAAAACTGTTTTTT.

The chain links TRBV5-1 to TRBJ2-5, with a weak D call TRBD1 (5 bases). This CDR3 has 11 residues. V lost 4 bases, J lost 5 bases, and 6 bases lay in between. Per germline, CDR1 SGHRS and CDR2 YFSETQ. CDR3 in DNA: TGCGCCAGCAGCCCAGGGGAGACCCAGTACTTC. Translated, it gives CASSPGETQYF.

The chain couples TRBV7-2 to TRBJ1-6; 12 bases are a match to TRBD1. The CDR3 is 17 amino acids. Trimming took 3 bases from V and 6 from J; bases not matched to a gene: 6. CDR1 is SGHTA and CDR2 is FQGNSA in the germline V gene. CDR3 amino acids: CASSFSSGQGANSPLHF. The CDR3 nucleotides read TGTGCCAGCAGCTTCTCGTCGGGACAGGGGGCTAATTCACCCCTCCACTTT. Full variable domain (outside the CDR3, taken from reference TRBV7-2 and TRBJ1-6): GAGVSQSPSNKVTEKGKDVELRCDPISGHTALYWYRQSLGQGLEFLIYFQGNSAPDKSGLPSDRFSAERTGGSVSTLTIQRTQQEDSAVYLCASSFSSGQGANSPLHFGNGTRLTVT.

The chain uses TRBV9 and TRBJ2-4; tentatively, D is TRBD2 (7 bases). The V and J ends lost 4 bases and 6 bases respectively, with 20 bases between them. This CDR3 contains 16 residues. Germline V gene sequence: CDR1 SGDLS, CDR2 YYNGEE. The CDR3 DNA is TGTGCCAGCAGCCCCAAGAGGGGGGGGACAATAAACATTCAGTACTTC. This translates into CASSPKRGGTINIQYF.

The rearrangement uses TRBV7-2 and TRBJ1-6; no definite D call. The CDR3 has 14 residues. CDR1 is SGHTA, CDR2 FQGNSA, per germline. V lost 8 bases and J lost 8, with 16 bases in between. This CDR3 is CASGENTDYSPLHF. The CDR3 nucleotides read TGTGCCAGCGGGGAAAACACGGATTATTCACCCCTCCACTTT.

The chain couples TRBV5-1 to TRBJ1-1; D not certain. Germline CDR1 is SGHRS and CDR2 is YFSETQ. The CDR3 extends over 15 amino acids. Trimming took off 3 bases at V and 2 bases at J, with 14 bases between the two ends. The CDR3 is CASSSRPDGNTEAFF. Here the CDR3 DNA reads TGCGCCAGCAGCTCTCGGCCCGACGGAAACACTGAAGCTTTCTTT.

This clone was counted once. This chain connects TRBV6-5 to TRBJ1-6; TRBD1 is a possible D gene (5 bases). The CDR3 runs 15 residues. V dropped 5 bases and J dropped 10 bases, with 18 bases sitting between them. The germline V gene has CDR1 MNHEY and CDR2 SVGAGI. The CDR3 loop is CASSPPDMYGSPLHF. The CDR3 nucleotides are TGTGCCAGCAGTCCCCCGGACATGTATGGATCACCCCTCCACTTT.

V is TRBV3-1 (or the pseudogene TRBV3-2) and J is TRBJ2-5; D remains ambiguous. The ends were cut back, 4 bases at V and 5 bases at J, with 11 bases in the middle. The germline V gene has CDR1 LGHDT and CDR2 YNNKEL (reference sequence). CDR3 length equals 13 residues. CDR3 sequence reads: CASSLPQRETQYF. CDR3 bases: TGTGCCAGCAGCCTACCACAGAGGGAGACCCAGTACTTC.

The J gene is TRBJ2-7, the V gene TRBV28; 7 positions match TRBD1. The junction had 3 bases not matched to a gene; V was cut back by 7 bases and J by 0 bases. The CDR3 extends over 13 amino acids. Germline values: CDR1 MDHEN, CDR2 SYDVKM. CDR3 residues: CASTPGGSYEQYF. The CDR3 coding sequence is TGTGCCAGCACCCCAGGGGGCTCCTACGAGCAGTACTTC.

The chain links TRBV7-2 to TRBJ1-1, with D hard to call. The CDR3 is made up of 13 amino acids. Germline lookup yields CDR1 SGHTA and CDR2 FQGNSA. Between the trimmed V and J ends, which lost 5 bases and 3 bases, there was a span of 10 bases. The CDR3 here is CASSPGPDTEAFF. CDR3 nucleotides: TGTGCCAGCAGCCCCGGTCCGGACACTGAAGCTTTCTTT. Full variable domain (remainder filled in from reference TRBV7-2 and TRBJ1-1): GAGVSQSPSNKVTEKGKDVELRCDPISGHTALYWYRQSLGQGLEFLIYFQGNSAPDKSGLPSDRFSAERTGGSVSTLTIQRTQQEDSAVYLCASSPGPDTEAFFGQGTRLTVV.

Only a few counts were recorded for this clone. The chain employs TRBV5-1 and TRBJ1-2, with 7 bases that match TRBD1. The CDR3 totals 14 residues. V dropped 0 bases and J dropped 8; count of bases not matched to a gene: 7. Germline loops: CDR1 SGHRS, CDR2 YFSETQ. The CDR3 DNA reads as TGCGCCAGCAGCTTGGCTACAGGGGAGGGAGGCTACACCTTC. This sequence encodes CASSLATGEGGYTF.

The V gene is TRBV25-1, the J gene TRBJ2-3, with 13 bases identical to TRBD2. Looked up from germline, CDR1 is MGHDK and CDR2 is SYGVNS. J gave up 1 base and V 5 bases, and 9 bases lay outside the gene matches. The CDR3 consists of 18 residues. CDR3 coding DNA: TGTGCCAGCAGTAGGGGACTAGCGGGGCTCCACGGCACAGATACGCAGTATTTT. Encoded protein: CASSRGLAGLHGTDTQYF.

This clone came up a few times. The chain has TRBV18 and TRBJ1-6, with D hard to call. The germline V gene has CDR1 KGHSH and CDR2 LQKENI. The CDR3 totals 15 residues. Trimming stripped 3 bases from V and 8 bases from J, with 14 bases between. CDR3 amino acids: CASSPGSPQDSPLHF. The CDR3 region has the DNA TGTGCCAGCTCACCGGGGTCTCCTCAGGATTCACCCCTCCACTTT.

The V gene is TRBV6-6, the J gene TRBJ1-3; D not resolved. There are 16 residues in the CDR3. CDR1 is MNHNY, CDR2 SVGAGI, per germline (reference sequence). Trimming took off 2 bases at V and 1 base at J, with 12 bases between the two ends. CDR3 sequence reads: CASSYPAVDSGNTIYF. The CDR3 DNA reads TGTGCCAGCAGTTACCCGGCGGTCGATTCTGGAAACACCATATATTTT.

The J gene is TRBJ2-1, the V gene TRBV10-3, with a tentative D call TRBD2 (6 bases). Germline V gives CDR1 ENHRY, CDR2 SYGVKD. The V end lost 7 bases, the J end lost 2 bases, and 9 bases lay between the germline ends. The CDR3 has 13 residues. The chain's CDR3 is CAITSVTYNEQFF. In DNA, the CDR3 is TGTGCCATCACTAGCGTTACCTACAATGAGCAGTTCTTC.

This clone has just a few counts. The chain links TRBV7-2 to TRBJ1-3; weak D call: TRBD1 (5 bases). From germline, CDR1 is SGHTA and CDR2 FQGNSA. The V gene lost 8 bases and the J gene lost 0 bases, with 11 bases spanning the gap. CDR3 length: 14 amino acids. The CDR3 reads CASRQTYSGNTIYF. The DNA for the CDR3 is TGTGCCAGCCGACAGACTTACTCTGGAAACACCATATATTTT. Using reference TRBV7-2 and TRBJ1-3 for the parts outside the CDR3, the full variable domain is GAGVSQSPSNKVTEKGKDVELRCDPISGHTALYWYRQSLGQGLEFLIYFQGNSAPDKSGLPSDRFSAERTGGSVSTLTIQRTQQEDSAVYLCASRQTYSGNTIYFGEGSWLTVV.

This chain links TRBV5-1 with TRBJ2-5; 8 bases line up with TRBD2. Germline CDR1 is SGHRS and CDR2 is YFSETQ. Trimming removed 4 bases from V and 5 bases from J; junction bases left unmatched: 13. The CDR3 contains 16 residues. The CDR3 protein is CASSPGGRGGFETQYF. In DNA form, the CDR3 reads TGCGCCAGCAGCCCCGGGGGGCGCGGGGGGTTTGAGACCCAGTACTTC. The full variable domain, rest sourced from reference TRBV5-1 and TRBJ2-5, is KAGVTQTPRYLIKTRGQQVTLSCSPISGHRSVSWYQQTPGQGLQFLFEYFSETQRNKGNFPGRFSGRQFSNSRSEMNVSTLELGDSALYLCASSPGGRGGFETQYFGPGTRLLVL.